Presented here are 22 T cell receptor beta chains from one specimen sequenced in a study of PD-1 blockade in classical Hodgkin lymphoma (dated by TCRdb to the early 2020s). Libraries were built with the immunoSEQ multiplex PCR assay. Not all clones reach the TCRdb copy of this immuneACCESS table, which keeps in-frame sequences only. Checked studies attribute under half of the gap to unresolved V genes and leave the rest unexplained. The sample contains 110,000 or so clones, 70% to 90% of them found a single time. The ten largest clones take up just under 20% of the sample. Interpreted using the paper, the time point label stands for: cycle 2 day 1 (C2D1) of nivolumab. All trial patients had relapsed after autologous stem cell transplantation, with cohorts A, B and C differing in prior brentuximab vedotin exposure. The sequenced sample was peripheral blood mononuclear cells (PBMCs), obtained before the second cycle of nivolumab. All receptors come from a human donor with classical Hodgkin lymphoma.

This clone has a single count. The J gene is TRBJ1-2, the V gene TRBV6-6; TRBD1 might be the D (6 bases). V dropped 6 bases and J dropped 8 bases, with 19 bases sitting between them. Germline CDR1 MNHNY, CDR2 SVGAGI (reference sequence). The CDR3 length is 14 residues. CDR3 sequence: CASRIRSGDGGYTF. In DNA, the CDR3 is TGTGCCAGCAGGATACGGTCAGGGGATGGCGGCTACACCTTC.

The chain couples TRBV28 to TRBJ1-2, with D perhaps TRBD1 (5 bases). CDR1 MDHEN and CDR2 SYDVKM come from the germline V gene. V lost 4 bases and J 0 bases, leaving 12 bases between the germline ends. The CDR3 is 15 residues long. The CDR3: CASSYGTVSNYGYTF. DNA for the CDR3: TGTGCCAGCAGTTATGGGACGGTCTCTAACTATGGCTACACCTTC.

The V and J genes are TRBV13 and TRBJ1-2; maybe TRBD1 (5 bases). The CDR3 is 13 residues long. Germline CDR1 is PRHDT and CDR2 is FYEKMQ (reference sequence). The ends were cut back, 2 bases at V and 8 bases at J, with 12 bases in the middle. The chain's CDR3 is CASSLYQGLGYTF. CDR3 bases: TGTGCCAGCAGCTTATACCAGGGCTTAGGCTACACCTTC.

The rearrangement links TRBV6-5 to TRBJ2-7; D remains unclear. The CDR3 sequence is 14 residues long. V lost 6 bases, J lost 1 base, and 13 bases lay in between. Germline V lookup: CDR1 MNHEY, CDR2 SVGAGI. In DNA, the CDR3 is TGTGCCAGCAGACCACAGTGGGGTTCCTACGAGCAGTACTTC. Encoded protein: CASRPQWGSYEQYF.

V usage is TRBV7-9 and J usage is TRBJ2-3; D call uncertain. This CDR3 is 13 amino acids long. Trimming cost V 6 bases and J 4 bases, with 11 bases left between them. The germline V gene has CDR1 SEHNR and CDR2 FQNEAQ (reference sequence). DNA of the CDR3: TGTGCCAGCAGGCCGGGCCCCGCAGATACGCAGTATTTT. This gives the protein CASRPGPADTQYF. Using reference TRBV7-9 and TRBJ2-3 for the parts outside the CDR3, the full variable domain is DTGVSQNPRHKITKRGQNVTFRCDPISEHNRLYWYRQTLGQGPEFLTYFQNEAQLEKSRLLSDRFSAERPKGSFSTLEIQRTEQGDSAMYLCASRPGPADTQYFGPGTRLTVL.

In nucleotides, the CDR3 is TGTGCCAGCAGTGGAGCAGGGGTGAGTGGCTACACCTTC. Residues: CASSGAGVSGYTF. This chain joins TRBV28 and TRBJ1-2, with D tentatively TRBD1 (6 bases). Germline values: CDR1 MDHEN, CDR2 SYDVKM. V was pared by 5 bases and J by 7 bases, with 14 bases between. CDR3 length: 13 amino acids.

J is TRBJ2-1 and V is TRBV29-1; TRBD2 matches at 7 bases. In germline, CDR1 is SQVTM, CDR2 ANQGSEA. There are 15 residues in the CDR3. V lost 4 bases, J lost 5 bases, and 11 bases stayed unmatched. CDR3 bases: TGCAGCGTTGGACGGGGAGGGGTGCCCCACAATGAGCAGTTCTTC. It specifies CSVGRGGVPHNEQFF.

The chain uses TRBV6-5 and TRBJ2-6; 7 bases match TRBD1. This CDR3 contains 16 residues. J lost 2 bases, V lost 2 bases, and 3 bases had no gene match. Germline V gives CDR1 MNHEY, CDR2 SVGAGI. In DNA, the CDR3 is TGTGCCAGCAGTTACATTACAGGGGCTGGGGCCAACGTCCTGACTTTC. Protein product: CASSYITGAGANVLTF.

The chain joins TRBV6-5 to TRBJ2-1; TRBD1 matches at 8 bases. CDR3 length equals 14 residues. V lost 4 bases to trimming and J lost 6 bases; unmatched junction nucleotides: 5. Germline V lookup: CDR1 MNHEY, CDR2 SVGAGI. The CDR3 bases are TGTGCCAGCAGTTCCCGACAGGGGATCAATGAGCAGTTCTTC. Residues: CASSSRQGINEQFF.

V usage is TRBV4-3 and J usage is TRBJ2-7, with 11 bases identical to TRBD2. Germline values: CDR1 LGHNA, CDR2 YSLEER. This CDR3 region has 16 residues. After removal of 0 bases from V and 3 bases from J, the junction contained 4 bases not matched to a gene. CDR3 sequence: CASSQDGTSGIYEQYF. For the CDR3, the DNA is TGCGCCAGCAGCCAAGACGGGACTAGCGGAATCTACGAGCAGTACTTC.

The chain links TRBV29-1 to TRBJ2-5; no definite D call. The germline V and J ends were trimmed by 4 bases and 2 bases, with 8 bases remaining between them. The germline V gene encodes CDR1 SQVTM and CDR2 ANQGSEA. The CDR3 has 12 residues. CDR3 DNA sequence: TGCAGCGTTGCACAGACACAAGAGACCCAGTACTTC. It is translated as CSVAQTQETQYF.

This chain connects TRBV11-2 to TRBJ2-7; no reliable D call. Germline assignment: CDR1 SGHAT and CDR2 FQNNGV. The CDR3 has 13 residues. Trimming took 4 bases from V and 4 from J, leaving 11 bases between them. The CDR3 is CASSSLFNYEQYF. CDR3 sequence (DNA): TGTGCCAGCAGCTCCCTCTTCAATTACGAGCAGTACTTC.

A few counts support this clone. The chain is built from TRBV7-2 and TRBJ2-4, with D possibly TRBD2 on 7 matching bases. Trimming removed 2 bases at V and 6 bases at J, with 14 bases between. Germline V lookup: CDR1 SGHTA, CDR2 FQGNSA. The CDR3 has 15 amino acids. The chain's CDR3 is CASSLNWRGLNIQYF. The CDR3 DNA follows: TGTGCCAGCAGCTTAAATTGGCGGGGGCTAAACATTCAGTACTTC.

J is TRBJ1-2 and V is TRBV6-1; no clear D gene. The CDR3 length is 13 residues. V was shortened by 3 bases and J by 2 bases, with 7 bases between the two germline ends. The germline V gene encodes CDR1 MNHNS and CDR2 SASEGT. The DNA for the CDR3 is TGTGCCAGCAGTGAGAGCCAGAACTATGGCTACACCTTC. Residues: CASSESQNYGYTF.

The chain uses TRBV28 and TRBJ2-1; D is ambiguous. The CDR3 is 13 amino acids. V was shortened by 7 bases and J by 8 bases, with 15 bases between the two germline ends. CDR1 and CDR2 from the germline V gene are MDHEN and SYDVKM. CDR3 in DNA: TGTGCCAGCACCGCCTTTTCCCACGATGAGCAGTTCTTC. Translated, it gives CASTAFSHDEQFF. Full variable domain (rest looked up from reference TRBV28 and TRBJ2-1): DVKVTQSSRYLVKRTGEKVFLECVQDMDHENMFWYRQDPGLGLRLIYFSYDVKMKEKGDIPEGYSVSREKKERFSLILESASTNQTSMYLCASTAFSHDEQFFGPGTRLTVL.

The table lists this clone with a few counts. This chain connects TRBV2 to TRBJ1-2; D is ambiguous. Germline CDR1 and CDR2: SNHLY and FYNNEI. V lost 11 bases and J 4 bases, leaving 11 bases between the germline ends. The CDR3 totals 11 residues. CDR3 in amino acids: CAAGVGYGYTF. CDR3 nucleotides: TGTGCCGCGGGCGTTGGCTATGGCTACACCTTC.

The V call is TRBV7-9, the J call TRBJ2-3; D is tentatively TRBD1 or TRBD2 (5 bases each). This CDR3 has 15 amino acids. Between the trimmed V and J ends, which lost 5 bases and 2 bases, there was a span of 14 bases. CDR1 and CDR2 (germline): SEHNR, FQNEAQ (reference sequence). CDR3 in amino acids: CASSRDQRPTDTQYF. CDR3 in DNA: TGTGCCAGCAGCCGGGACCAGAGGCCCACAGATACGCAGTATTTT.

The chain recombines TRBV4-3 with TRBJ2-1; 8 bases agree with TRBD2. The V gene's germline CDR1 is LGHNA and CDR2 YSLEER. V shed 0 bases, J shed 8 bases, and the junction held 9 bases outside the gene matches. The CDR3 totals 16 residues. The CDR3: CASSQEGLGLLDEQFF. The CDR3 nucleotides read TGCGCCAGCAGCCAAGAGGGACTAGGGTTATTGGATGAGCAGTTCTTC.

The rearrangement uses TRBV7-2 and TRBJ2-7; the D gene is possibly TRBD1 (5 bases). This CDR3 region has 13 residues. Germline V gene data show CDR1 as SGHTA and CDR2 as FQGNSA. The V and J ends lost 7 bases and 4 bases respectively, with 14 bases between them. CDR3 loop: CASNPTGLYEQYF. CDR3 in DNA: TGTGCCAGCAACCCTACAGGATTATACGAGCAGTACTTC.

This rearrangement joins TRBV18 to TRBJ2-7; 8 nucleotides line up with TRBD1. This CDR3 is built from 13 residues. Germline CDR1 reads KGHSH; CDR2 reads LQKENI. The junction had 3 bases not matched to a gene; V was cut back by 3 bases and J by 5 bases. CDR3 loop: CASSPGQANEQYF. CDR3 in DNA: TGTGCCAGCTCACCGGGACAGGCGAACGAGCAGTACTTC.

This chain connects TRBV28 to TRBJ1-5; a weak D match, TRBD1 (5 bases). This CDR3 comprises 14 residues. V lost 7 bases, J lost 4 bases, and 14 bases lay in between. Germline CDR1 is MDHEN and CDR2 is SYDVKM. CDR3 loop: CASTEGRPNQPQHF. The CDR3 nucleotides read TGTGCCAGCACCGAGGGACGGCCAAATCAGCCCCAGCATTTT.

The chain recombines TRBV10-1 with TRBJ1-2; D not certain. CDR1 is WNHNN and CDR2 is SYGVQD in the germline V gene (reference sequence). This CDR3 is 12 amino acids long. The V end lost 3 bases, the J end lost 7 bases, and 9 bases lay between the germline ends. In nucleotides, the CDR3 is TGCGCCAGCAGTGAAAATCGGCGTGGCTACACCTTC. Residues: CASSENRRGYTF.